This TCR beta chain appears in the sequencing data of a study of CD8 T cells in ankylosing spondylitis. Comments on this clonotype: Its cognate antigen is unknown.

Study-wide results and caveats: Blood of patients with ankylosing spondylitis appeared to be characterized by a TCR beta motif of several highly homologous variants.

The CDR3 is 15 amino acids. Germline CDR1 and CDR2: LGHDT and YNNKEL (reference sequence). Trimming removed 7 bases at V and 4 bases at J, with 19 bases between. TCRdb processed the 5' RACE reads anew with MiXCR; each CDR3 protein has one entry. The sample yields hundreds of thousands of distinct CDR3 sequences, approximately 12% seen once. V and J are TRBV3-1 and TRBJ1-1; D possibly corresponds to TRBD1 (6 bases). The TCR originated in a male donor with ankylosing spondylitis. The sequencing sample was made of blood, either unsorted or a sorted T cell fraction (not recorded which). The CDR3 DNA is TGTGCCAGCACATTTCAGGGGAGGGGAGGCACTGAAGCTTTCTTT. Translating gives CASTFQGRGGTEAFF.